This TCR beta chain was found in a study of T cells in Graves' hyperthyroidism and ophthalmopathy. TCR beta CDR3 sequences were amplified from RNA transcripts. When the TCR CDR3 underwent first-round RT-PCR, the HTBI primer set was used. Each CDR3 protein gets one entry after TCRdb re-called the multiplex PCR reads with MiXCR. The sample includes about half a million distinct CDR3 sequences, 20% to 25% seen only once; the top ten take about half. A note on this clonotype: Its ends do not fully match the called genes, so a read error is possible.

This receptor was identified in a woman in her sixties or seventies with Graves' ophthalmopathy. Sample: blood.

CDR3 in amino acids: CASSLEGQGSSPLHF. CDR3 DNA sequence: TGTGCCAGCAGCTTAGAGGGACAGGGAAGTTCACCCCTCCACTTT. V gene TRBV5-1 combines with J gene TRBJ1-6, with 9 bases that match TRBD1. Germline lookup yields CDR1 SGHRS and CDR2 YFSETQ. The CDR3 runs 15 residues. Full variable domain (outside the CDR3, taken from reference TRBV5-1 and TRBJ1-6): KAGVTQTPRYLIKTRGQQVTLSCSPISGHRSVSWYQQTPGQGLQFLFEYFSETQRNKGNFPGRFSGRQFSNSRSEMNVSTLELGDSALYLCASSLEGQGSSPLHFGNGTRLTVT.